The subject of this entry is one T cell receptor beta chain. This entry belongs to a study of T cells expressing NK-cell markers. The CDR3 contains 15 residues. Per germline, CDR1 SGHTA and CDR2 FQGNSA. TCRdb reprocessed the 5' RACE reads, with one entry per CDR3 protein and no DNA. The specimen's table records a few hundred thousand distinct CDR3 sequences. The sequenced material came from blood T cells: a sorted CD56 or NKG2C T cell subset, CD4+ or CD8+ T cells, or bulk PBMC T cells (not recorded which). This chain connects TRBV7-2 to TRBJ2-1; checking the TCRdb D call of TRBD2 is not possible without DNA. This TCR derives from a woman in her forties or fifties in good health. The CDR3 sequence: CASSLGGLAGWEQFF.